This T cell receptor (beta chain) is from a study of T cell clonality in common variable immunodeficiency. General study findings and limits: Compared with healthy controls, CVID subjects showed increased TCRbeta clonality, mostly in about a third. Compared with controls, CVID subjects had fewer shared TCRbeta clones. Reportedly, TCR beta sequences from common variable immunodeficiency showed fewer deletions and N-nucleotide insertions.

This clone ranks as medium-sized. Its antigen is undetermined. The DNA ends 3 residues before the CDR3 does, and the rest of the CDR3 is filled in from the germline J gene. Replacement immunoglobulin had been given to every CVID subject for at least one year. Germline CDR1 reads SQVTM; CDR2 reads ANQGSEA. Trimming took 6 bases from V and 4 from J, leaving 13 bases between them. The CDR3 is 14 residues long. Profiled with immunoSEQ multiplex PCR; TCRdb holds only in-frame clones, not every one. The table lists about 20,000 clones, with no singletons. This clonotype was obtained from a human donor with common variable immunodeficiency. Sequencing used peripheral blood mononuclear cells. The V call is TRBV29-1, the J call TRBJ2-6; D is possibly TRBD1 (6 bases). CDR3 loop: CSVETGPGANVLTF. The CDR3 DNA, read in part, is TGCAGCGTAGAAACAGGGCCAGGGGCCAACGTC.